The 29 T cell receptor beta chains in this list originate from one sample, sequenced in a study of blood T cell repertoires in COVID-19. The data were produced by immunoSEQ multiplex PCR, yet TCRdb's version contains in-frame clones alone and is incomplete. The sample lists about 250,000 clones, roughly 89% seen once, with 3.5% to 4% in the top ten. Sequencing input: PBMCs or T cells enriched from blood (not recorded which). Source of these receptors: a woman aged 25-40 years with acute COVID-19.

In DNA form, the CDR3 reads TGTGCCAGCAGCCCTCCCAACAACAATGAGCAGTTCTTC. Its translation: CASSPPNNNEQFF. The V call is TRBV7-9, the J call TRBJ2-1; D remains unclear. Germline V gene sequence: CDR1 SEHNR, CDR2 FQNEAQ (reference sequence). V was cut by 5 bases and J by 5 bases, with 10 bases left in between. The CDR3 sequence is 13 residues long.

V gene TRBV7-8 combines with J gene TRBJ1-5; TRBD1 matches at 7 bases. The germline V gene has CDR1 SGHVS and CDR2 FQNEAQ. V trimming: 4 bases; J trimming: 0 bases; junction bases outside the gene matches: 6. This CDR3 is 16 amino acids long. The CDR3: CASSSMTGYSNQPQHF. In DNA, the CDR3 is TGTGCCAGCAGCTCCATGACAGGGTATAGCAATCAGCCCCAGCATTTT.

The chain recombines TRBV30 with TRBJ1-1; D call uncertain. Trimming cost V 3 bases and J 7 bases, with 12 bases left between them. From germline, CDR1 is GTSNPN and CDR2 SVGIG (reference sequence). The CDR3 spans 12 residues. The CDR3 protein is CAWSRPVLEAFF. The CDR3, as DNA: TGTGCCTGGAGCAGGCCGGTGCTTGAAGCTTTCTTT.

The chain employs TRBV12-3 or TRBV12-4 and TRBJ1-5; weak D call: TRBD1 (6 bases). This CDR3 has 13 amino acids. Between the trimmed V and J ends, which lost 8 bases and 2 bases, there was a span of 10 bases. The CDR3 bases are TGTGCCAGCGGGCGGACAGGCAATCAGCCCCAGCATTTT. Translated, it gives CASGRTGNQPQHF.

About this clone itself: The sample holds other DNA sequences that translate to the same CDR3. The CDR3 DNA sequence: TGTGCCAGCCGGGACAGGAACTATGGCTACACCTTC. This codes for CASRDRNYGYTF. This chain joins TRBV19 and TRBJ1-2, with 8 bases lining up with TRBD1. This CDR3 comprises 12 residues. After removal of 9 bases from V and 2 bases from J, the junction contained 2 bases not matched to a gene. The germline V gene encodes CDR1 LNHDA and CDR2 SQIVND (reference sequence).

Note on this clone: The sample contains more than one DNA sequence encoding this CDR3. This chain connects TRBV3-1 (or the pseudogene TRBV3-2) to TRBJ1-5; D call uncertain. CDR1 and CDR2 from the germline V gene are LGHDT and YNNKEL (reference sequence). Trimming shortened V by 0 bases and J by 4 bases, and 4 bases separated the two germline ends. The CDR3 is 13 residues long. Here the CDR3 DNA reads TGTGCCAGCAGCCAAGACAGAAATCAGCCCCAGCATTTT. Protein: CASSQDRNQPQHF.

The J gene is TRBJ2-7, the V gene TRBV11-2; 10 bases are a match to TRBD2. The J segment lost 2 bases and the V segment lost 7 bases, leaving 11 bases of the junction unmatched. Germline V gene data show CDR1 as SGHAT and CDR2 as FQNNGV. CDR3 size: 16 residues. CDR3 sequence (DNA): TGTGCCAGCACCTACCTAAAAAGCGGGGGGGCCTACGAGCAGTACTTC. As protein: CASTYLKSGGAYEQYF.

J is TRBJ1-5 and V is TRBV28; D is perhaps TRBD1 (5 bases). Trimming cost V 7 bases and J 5 bases, with 15 bases left between them. This CDR3 has 14 amino acids. Germline V gives CDR1 MDHEN, CDR2 SYDVKM. In DNA form, the CDR3 reads TGTGCCAGCACCGTGTCCGGGGGGTATCAGCCCCAGCATTTT. Protein: CASTVSGGYQPQHF.

The V gene is TRBV4-2, the J gene TRBJ2-7; 7 positions match TRBD1. V shed 4 bases, J shed 4 bases, and the junction held 10 bases outside the gene matches. This CDR3 region has 15 residues. Germline CDR1 and CDR2: LGHNA and YNFKEQ. As DNA, the CDR3 is TGTGCCAGCAGCCGGATGGTAGGGGGCGAGTACGAGCAGTACTTC. Protein sequence: CASSRMVGGEYEQYF.

The genes are TRBV6-2 or TRBV6-3 and TRBJ1-5; 10 bases match TRBD1. CDR3 length equals 19 residues. Germline assignment: CDR1 MNHEY and CDR2 SVGEGT. Trimming took 5 bases from V and 2 from J; bases not matched to a gene: 15. This chain's CDR3 is CASSLNPGQGRGGNQPQHF. CDR3 DNA: TGTGCCAGCAGTCTGAACCCGGGACAGGGGAGAGGGGGCAATCAGCCCCAGCATTTT.

The rearrangement joins TRBV5-8 to TRBJ1-2, with 12 bases fitting TRBD1. The CDR3 has 14 residues. Germline CDR1 is SGHTS and CDR2 is YDEGEE. J lost 8 bases, V lost 0 bases, and 2 bases had no gene match. This CDR3 reads CASSLEGQGAGYTF. DNA of the CDR3: TGTGCCAGCAGCTTGGAGGGACAGGGGGCAGGCTACACCTTC. Supplemented by reference TRBV5-8 and TRBJ1-2, the full variable domain reads EAGVTQSPTHLIKTRGQQATLRCSPISGHTSVYWYQQALGLGLQFLLWYDEGEERNRGNFPPRFSGRQFPNYSSELNVNALELEDSALYLCASSLEGQGAGYTFGSGTRLTVV.

This chain uses TRBV5-1 with TRBJ2-7, with a possible D match to TRBD1 (5 bases). Deletions cut 7 bases from V and 9 bases from J, with 23 bases between. This CDR3 contains 14 residues. Germline V gives CDR1 SGHRS, CDR2 YFSETQ. CDR3 sequence (DNA): TGCGCCAGCCAACCCGGTGACAGCCCTATCTGGCAGTACTTC. It encodes CASQPGDSPIWQYF.

This chain joins TRBV5-1 and TRBJ2-5; TRBD2 agrees at 14 bases. CDR3 length equals 16 residues. Per germline, CDR1 SGHRS and CDR2 YFSETQ. Germline trimming cut 4 bases from V and 4 bases from J; bases unmatched to any gene: 6. CDR3 sequence (DNA): TGCGCCAGCAGCCTAACAGGGACTAGCGGGGGAGAGACCCAGTACTTC. Protein sequence: CASSLTGTSGGETQYF.

In regard to this clone: One junction end does not reproduce the germline sequence, and a read error may be involved. V gene TRBV30 combines with J gene TRBJ2-5; D is ambiguous. The germline CDR1 and CDR2 sequences are GTSNPN and SVGIG (reference sequence). The CDR3 runs 10 residues. CDR3 in amino acids: CAWSVEAQYF. The CDR3 coding sequence is TGTGCCTGGAGTGTAGAGGCCCAGTACTTC. Filled out from reference TRBV30 and TRBJ2-5, the complete variable domain reads SQTIHQWPATLVQPVGSPLSLECTVEGTSNPNLYWYRQAAGRGLQLLFYSVGIGQISSEVPQNLSASRPQDRQFILSSKKLLLSDSGFYLCAWSVEAQYFGPGTRLLVL.

The chain combines TRBV10-3 with TRBJ1-2, with 9 bases matching TRBD1. The CDR3 loop spans 16 amino acids. From germline, CDR1 is ENHRY and CDR2 SYGVKD. With V trimmed by 6 bases and J by 1 base, 9 bases remained unmatched. The chain's CDR3 is CAIRDGQGTNNYGYTF. Written as DNA, the CDR3 is TGTGCCATCAGAGACGGACAGGGGACCAATAACTATGGCTACACCTTC.

A single count supports this clone. The rearrangement links TRBV10-1 to TRBJ2-7; maybe TRBD2 (6 bases). Trimming took off 3 bases at V and 11 bases at J, with 11 bases between the two ends. Germline values: CDR1 WNHNN, CDR2 SYGVQD (reference sequence). This CDR3 has 11 residues. CDR3 nucleotides: TGCGCCAGCAGTGATGGGGGGAAAGAGTACTTC. This gives the protein CASSDGGKEYF.

The V call is TRBV5-8, the J call TRBJ1-6; no clear D gene. This CDR3 region has 16 residues. Germline V gives CDR1 SGHTS, CDR2 YDEGEE. Trimming removed 0 bases from V and 0 bases from J, with 7 bases in between. The CDR3 DNA reads as TGTGCCAGCAGCTTGGGAGTAAGCTCCTATAATTCACCCCTCCACTTT. Protein sequence: CASSLGVSSYNSPLHF.

The chain has TRBV2 and TRBJ1-6, with 9 bases lining up with TRBD1. This CDR3 has 13 amino acids. J was trimmed by 9 bases and V by 5 bases; bases with no gene match: 2. The V gene's germline CDR1 is SNHLY and CDR2 FYNNEI. The CDR3 spells CASSYRGRSPLHF. CDR3 DNA sequence: TGTGCCAGCAGTTACAGGGGGCGTTCACCCCTCCACTTT.

This chain links TRBV19 with TRBJ1-2; D might be TRBD1 (5 bases). With 4 bases removed from V and 4 bases from J, the gap between germline ends came to 10 bases. CDR1 is LNHDA, CDR2 SQIVND, per germline (reference sequence). The CDR3 covers 13 residues. For the CDR3, the DNA is TGTGCCAGTAGTAAGACAGACATCTATGGCTACACCTTC. Amino acid sequence: CASSKTDIYGYTF.

The J gene is TRBJ2-7, the V gene TRBV3-1 (or the pseudogene TRBV3-2), with a possible D match to TRBD1 (6 bases). CDR3 size: 14 residues. Deletions cut 4 bases from V and 2 bases from J, with 12 bases between. The V gene's germline CDR1 is LGHDT and CDR2 YNNKEL (reference sequence). The CDR3 here is CASSRVYRAYEQYF. The CDR3 DNA is TGTGCCAGCAGCCGAGTATACAGGGCCTACGAGCAGTACTTC.

The CDR3 sequence: CASSFDRGHQETQYF. For the CDR3, the DNA is TGTGCCAGCAGCTTCGATAGGGGGCACCAAGAGACCCAGTACTTC. The V and J genes are TRBV5-4 and TRBJ2-5; 7 bases are a match to TRBD1. V shed 2 bases, J shed 0 bases, and the junction held 4 bases outside the gene matches. Germline CDR1 SGHNT, CDR2 YYREEE (reference sequence). The CDR3 sequence is 15 residues long. Looking up the rest from reference TRBV5-4 and TRBJ2-5 gives the full variable domain: ETGVTQSPTHLIKTRGQQVTLRCSSQSGHNTVSWYQQALGQGPQFIFQYYREEENGRGNFPPRFSGLQFPNYSSELNVNALELDDSALYLCASSFDRGHQETQYFGPGTRLLVL.

This chain uses TRBV6-5 with TRBJ2-7, with 9 bases matching TRBD2. Unmatched junction bases numbered 3, after V lost 2 bases and J lost 1 base. CDR3 size: 15 residues. CDR1 and CDR2 from the germline V gene are MNHEY and SVGAGI. The CDR3 DNA follows: TGTGCCAGCAGTTACGCGGGAGGGAGATCCTACGAGCAGTACTTC. Translating it yields CASSYAGGRSYEQYF.

The chain couples TRBV19 to TRBJ2-2; the match to TRBD2 covers 12 bases. The CDR3 runs 16 residues. Per germline, CDR1 LNHDA and CDR2 SQIVND (reference sequence). The ends lost 2 bases at V and 3 bases at J; junction bases unmatched: 1. The CDR3 loop reads CASSILAGGYTGELFF. In DNA, the CDR3 is TGTGCCAGTAGTATACTAGCGGGGGGGTACACCGGGGAGCTGTTTTTT.

The rearrangement links TRBV27 to TRBJ1-2; 7 bases fit TRBD1. J lost 4 bases, V lost 5 bases, and 10 bases had no gene match. Germline V gives CDR1 MNHEY, CDR2 SMNVEV (reference sequence). This CDR3 has 15 amino acids. The CDR3, as DNA: TGTGCCAGCAGTATACAACAGGGGCGAGGCTATGGCTACACCTTC. This sequence encodes CASSIQQGRGYGYTF.

The rearrangement links TRBV18 to TRBJ2-2, with TRBD2 matching over 10 bases. Trimming removed 2 bases from V and 3 bases from J; junction bases left unmatched: 3. CDR3 length equals 16 residues. Germline V gene sequence: CDR1 KGHSH, CDR2 LQKENI. In DNA, the CDR3 is TGTGCCAGCTCACCATCCGGGACTAGCGACACCGGGGAGCTGTTTTTT. Translating gives CASSPSGTSDTGELFF.

This clone was observed a few times. This rearrangement joins TRBV18 to TRBJ1-4, with TRBD1 as a possible D gene (6 bases). V shed 5 bases and J shed 7 bases, with 17 bases lying between them. CDR1 is KGHSH and CDR2 is LQKENI in the germline V gene. The CDR3 loop spans 15 amino acids. CDR3 bases: TGTGCCAGCTCAGAAAGGACAGTCGGAGGTGAAAAACTGTTTTTT. Translating it yields CASSERTVGGEKLFF.

The CDR3 DNA is TGTGCCAGCAGCTTGGAGGGGGCGATTTGGGATGAGCAGTTCTTC. It is translated as CASSLEGAIWDEQFF. The V gene is TRBV5-5, the J gene TRBJ2-1; 7 bases map to TRBD1. The CDR3 has 15 residues. Trimming removed 0 bases from V and 8 bases from J; junction bases left unmatched: 8. Germline V gene data show CDR1 as SGHKS and CDR2 as YYEKEE (reference sequence).

This chain joins TRBV15 and TRBJ2-3, with 7 positions matching TRBD1. CDR3 length: 16 residues. With 10 bases clipped from V and 6 bases from J, the junction kept 19 bases outside the gene matches. Germline V CDR1 and CDR2: LNHNV, YYDKDF (reference sequence). The CDR3 bases are TGTGCCATAACAGGGGCCCCTTTTCCCCTCACGGATACGCAGTATTTT. Translation: CAITGAPFPLTDTQYF.

This clone was found once. The rearrangement uses TRBV6-4 and TRBJ1-1, with a possible D match to TRBD1 (5 bases). This CDR3 contains 15 residues. V gave up 6 bases and J gave up 1 base, with 15 bases separating them. Germline CDR1 and CDR2: MRHNA and SNTAGT. The chain's CDR3 is CASSLLPGPNTEAFF. Here the CDR3 DNA reads TGTGCCAGCAGCCTCCTCCCAGGGCCGAACACTGAAGCTTTCTTT.